This entry lists 4 T cell receptor beta chains sequenced from one sample in a study of blood T cells in healthy people across ages. A second 7 to 11 cycle PCR used barcoded and J-beta primers. MiXCR, run by TCRdb on the 5' RACE reads, gives a single entry per CDR3 protein. Here the sample spans approximately 360,000 distinct CDR3 sequences, over 45% being singletons. Input material: blood. The receptor set was obtained from a man in his 60s in good health.

The gene calls are TRBV12-3 or TRBV12-4 and TRBJ2-1; the D is unclear. The CDR3 extends over 16 amino acids. V lost 5 bases and J lost 3, with 17 bases in between. The CDR3, as DNA: TGTGCCAGCAGTCCCCCGTCTGGGCGGAGCTACAATGAGCAGTTCTTC. It translates to CASSPPSGRSYNEQFF.

The chain uses TRBV14 and TRBJ2-6; perhaps D is TRBD1 or TRBD2 (5 bases each). The CDR3 sequence is 16 residues long. Germline V gene lookup returns CDR1 SGHDN and CDR2 FVKESK. V was shortened by 5 bases and J by 3 bases, with 14 bases between the two germline ends. CDR3 nucleotide sequence: TGTGCCAGCAGCTACCCTAGGGGACGTGGGGCCAACGTCCTGACTTTC. It specifies CASSYPRGRGANVLTF.

This clonotype was counted only a few times. The chain joins TRBV9 to TRBJ2-1; TRBD2 aligns across 7 bases. Germline values: CDR1 SGDLS, CDR2 YYNGEE. The V segment lost 3 bases and the J segment 3 bases; nucleotides outside the gene matches: 9. CDR3 length equals 16 residues. The CDR3 protein is CASSEHTSVSYNEQFF. The CDR3, as DNA: TGTGCCAGCAGCGAGCACACTAGCGTGAGCTACAATGAGCAGTTCTTC.

As for this clonotype: An end of the junction does not agree with germline; a read error may underlie this. This chain links TRBV9 with TRBJ2-1; D remains unclear. Germline V lookup: CDR1 SGDLS, CDR2 YYNGEE. CDR3 length: 14 amino acids. CDR3 sequence: CASSAMDLGNVQFF. In DNA form, the CDR3 reads TGTGCCAGCAGCGCCATGGATCTGGGCAATGTGCAGTTCTTC.